The 21 T cell receptor beta chains below all came from one sample that was sequenced in a study of shared clonotypes between healthy human individuals. Produced via immunoSEQ multiplex PCR; TCRdb's table is partial and in-frame only. The data contain about 980,000 clones, less than 85% of them seen just once; the ten biggest clones take up approximately 1.5%. Material for sequencing was memory CD4+ T cells sorted from blood. The sample's subset: CD45RA-negative fraction. These receptors all stem from a young man in good health.

V and J are TRBV2 and TRBJ1-4; 9 bases are a match to TRBD1. V was clipped by 3 bases and J by 8 bases; unmatched bases: 4. From germline, CDR1 is SNHLY and CDR2 FYNNEI. There are 14 residues in the CDR3. CDR3 in amino acids: CASSDRTGVEKLFF. CDR3 DNA: TGTGCCAGCAGTGACCGGACAGGGGTCGAAAAACTGTTTTTT.

Worth noting for this clone: The sample has other DNA sequences that encode this CDR3 too. This chain uses TRBV18 with TRBJ1-1; D gene uncertain. Germline V gene data show CDR1 as KGHSH and CDR2 as LQKENI. CDR3 length equals 13 residues. The germline V and J ends were trimmed by 1 base and 0 bases, with 3 bases remaining between them. This CDR3 reads CASSPQVNTEAFF. In DNA form, the CDR3 reads TGTGCCAGCTCACCACAGGTGAACACTGAAGCTTTCTTT.

The V and J genes are TRBV19 and TRBJ1-5, with no clear D. Germline V gives CDR1 LNHDA, CDR2 SQIVND (reference sequence). The CDR3 runs 15 residues. V was clipped by 5 bases and J by 6 bases, with 17 bases between them. DNA for the CDR3: TGTGCCAGTAGTCCTCAGGCCCGTGAGGGTCAGCCCCAGCATTTT. Protein sequence: CASSPQAREGQPQHF.

V and J are TRBV27 and TRBJ2-7; TRBD2 might be the D (5 bases). The CDR3 is made up of 15 amino acids. V was cut by 2 bases and J by 2 bases, with 13 bases left in between. In germline, CDR1 is MNHEY, CDR2 SMNVEV (reference sequence). CDR3 nucleotide sequence: TGTGCCAGCAGTTTAGGGAGAGGCTTGCCCTACGAGCAGTACTTC. Protein: CASSLGRGLPYEQYF.

Only a few counts were recorded for this clone. The chain combines TRBV5-4 with TRBJ1-6; TRBD1 agrees at 9 bases. The CDR3 has 15 amino acids. V dropped 2 bases and J dropped 8; count of bases not matched to a gene: 5. CDR1 and CDR2 from the germline V gene are SGHNT and YYREEE (reference sequence). CDR3 sequence reads: CASSFRDRVYSPLHF. In DNA form, the CDR3 reads TGTGCCAGCAGCTTCCGGGACAGGGTATATTCACCCCTCCACTTT.

The chain has TRBV6-6 and TRBJ1-1; 10 positions match TRBD1. Germline V CDR1 and CDR2: MNHNY, SVGAGI (reference sequence). V lost 6 bases, J lost 4 bases, and 11 bases stayed unmatched. The CDR3 is 16 residues long. The CDR3 reads CASSEGQGFLVTEAFF. CDR3 DNA: TGTGCCAGCAGCGAGGGACAGGGGTTCTTGGTCACTGAAGCTTTCTTT.

This clone was seen a handful of times. The rearrangement joins TRBV4-3 to TRBJ2-2; 7 bases line up with TRBD2. Germline values: CDR1 LGHNA, CDR2 YSLEER. This CDR3 spans 16 amino acids. With 1 base clipped from V and 0 bases from J, the junction kept 2 bases outside the gene matches. The CDR3 here is CASSQAGTTNTGELFF. CDR3 nucleotides: TGCGCCAGCAGCCAAGCCGGGACTACGAACACCGGGGAGCTGTTTTTT.

This rearrangement joins TRBV7-2 to TRBJ2-3; 11 nucleotides match TRBD2. The V gene end was trimmed by 4 bases and the J gene end by 6 bases; junction bases not matched to a gene: 9. The CDR3 covers 16 residues. CDR1 SGHTA and CDR2 FQGNSA come from the germline V gene. CDR3 bases: TGTGCCAGCAGCTCTAATAGCGGGGGGGCAGGGGATACGCAGTATTTT. Translation gives CASSSNSGGAGDTQYF.

V gene TRBV19 combines with J gene TRBJ1-5; perhaps TRBD1 as D (6 bases). This CDR3 spans 13 amino acids. Germline V CDR1 and CDR2: LNHDA, SQIVND (reference sequence). V shed 7 bases and J shed 1 base, with 8 bases lying between them. The CDR3 DNA follows: TGTGCCAGTAACGACAGGAGCAATCAGCCCCAGCATTTT. This codes for CASNDRSNQPQHF.

This chain links TRBV30 with TRBJ1-2; D unresolved. The germline V gene has CDR1 GTSNPN and CDR2 SVGIG (reference sequence). V lost 0 bases and J lost 2, with 13 bases in between. The CDR3 has 15 residues. Here the CDR3 DNA reads TGTGCCTGGAGTGTAGGGTCGACCCCGAACTATGGCTACACCTTC. Translation: CAWSVGSTPNYGYTF.

This clone was seen at least ten times. The chain couples TRBV6-4 to TRBJ2-2; the D gene is possibly TRBD1 (5 bases). The ends were cut back, 3 bases at V and 4 bases at J, with 6 bases in the middle. The CDR3 contains 13 residues. Germline V gene lookup returns CDR1 MRHNA and CDR2 SNTAGT. The CDR3 DNA reads TGTGCCAGCAGTGAAGGGGCCACCGGGGAGCTGTTTTTT. Protein sequence: CASSEGATGELFF.

J is TRBJ1-5 and V is TRBV28; 7 bases are shared with TRBD1. The CDR3 contains 15 residues. Germline CDR1 MDHEN, CDR2 SYDVKM. J was trimmed by 4 bases and V by 1 base; bases with no gene match: 4. The CDR3 region is CASSLSAGGNQPQHF. Written as DNA, the CDR3 is TGTGCCAGCAGTTTATCGGCAGGGGGGAATCAGCCCCAGCATTTT.

In the case of this clone: A much larger clonotype is one base distant, so this may be a read error. The genes are TRBV30 and TRBJ2-3, with D perhaps assigned TRBD1 or TRBD2 (5 bases each). This CDR3 contains 12 residues. The germline CDR1 and CDR2 sequences are GTSNPN and SVGIG (reference sequence). V lost 0 bases and J lost 4, with 5 bases in between. In DNA, the CDR3 is TGTGCCTGGAGTGTGGGGGCAGATACGCAGTATTTT. This sequence encodes CAWSVGADTQYF.

In the case of this clone: Other DNA sequences in the sample encode the same CDR3. The V call is TRBV5-1, the J call TRBJ1-5; D remains unclear. The germline CDR1 and CDR2 sequences are SGHRS and YFSETQ. V lost 0 bases and J 4 bases, leaving 5 bases between the germline ends. The CDR3 sequence is 13 residues long. CDR3 sequence (DNA): TGCGCCAGCAGCTTGGCCGGGAATCAGCCCCAGCATTTT. Translating gives CASSLAGNQPQHF.

The gene calls are TRBV5-6 and TRBJ2-4; TRBD1 matches at 9 bases. From germline, CDR1 is SGHDT and CDR2 YYEEEE. The CDR3 totals 16 residues. V dropped 4 bases and J dropped 0; count of bases not matched to a gene: 5. CDR3 residues: CASSPDRGGAKNIQYF. CDR3 in DNA: TGTGCCAGCAGCCCTGACAGGGGGGGAGCCAAAAACATTCAGTACTTC.

This CDR3 is CASSVVSGIGTEAFF. The CDR3 region has the DNA TGTGCCAGCAGCGTAGTATCGGGGATTGGCACTGAAGCTTTCTTT. The V gene is TRBV9, the J gene TRBJ1-1, with no clear D. CDR1 and CDR2 (germline): SGDLS, YYNGEE. The CDR3 length is 15 residues. Trimming removed 0 bases at V and 4 bases at J, with 13 bases between.

J is TRBJ2-5 and V is TRBV28, with 13 bases fitting TRBD2. V shed 6 bases, J shed 1 base, and the junction held 5 bases outside the gene matches. Germline values: CDR1 MDHEN, CDR2 SYDVKM. The CDR3 length is 16 residues. CDR3 residues: CASSPGLAGLQETQYF. The CDR3 DNA reads TGTGCCAGCAGCCCGGGACTAGCGGGGCTCCAAGAGACCCAGTACTTC.

The chain employs TRBV11-2 and TRBJ1-1; D ambiguous. Looked up from germline, CDR1 is SGHAT and CDR2 is FQNNGV. There are 13 residues in the CDR3. Trimming cost V 5 bases and J 0 bases, with 7 bases left between them. CDR3 nucleotides: TGTGCCAGCAGCCGAGGTATGAACACTGAAGCTTTCTTT. Translated, it gives CASSRGMNTEAFF.

The V and J genes are TRBV10-3 and TRBJ2-1; TRBD2 might be the D (6 bases). The length of the CDR3 is 13 residues. Germline values: CDR1 ENHRY, CDR2 SYGVKD. Trimming removed 8 bases at V and 6 bases at J, with 14 bases between. The chain's CDR3 is CAIGDSGINEQFF. In nucleotides, the CDR3 is TGTGCCATCGGGGACTCAGGGATCAATGAGCAGTTCTTC.

As to this clone: A far larger clone is only one base removed, so a read error is likely. The chain recombines TRBV27 with TRBJ1-2; 9 bases fit TRBD1. This CDR3 spans 13 amino acids. CDR1 is MNHEY and CDR2 is SMNVEV in the germline V gene (reference sequence). The V and J ends lost 6 bases and 4 bases, in that order; junction bases with no gene match: 3. As DNA, the CDR3 is TGTGCCAGCAGCCGGGGACAGGGCTATGGCTACACCTTC. This translates into CASSRGQGYGYTF.

The V and J genes are TRBV7-9 and TRBJ1-4; D might be TRBD1 (6 bases). This CDR3 contains 16 residues. Trimming removed 1 base from V and 8 bases from J, with 17 bases in between. Germline V gene data show CDR1 as SEHNR and CDR2 as FQNEAQ (reference sequence). The CDR3 DNA reads TGTGCCAGCAGCTTAGTAGGGGCAGGGGCGAGAGAAAAACTGTTTTTT. Its protein product is CASSLVGAGAREKLFF.